This is a list of T cell receptor beta chains from one sample in a study of OX40 agonist ivuxolimab in advanced cancers. The assay was immunoSEQ multiplex PCR, and TCRdb's table has in-frame clones only and misses some. Of about 110,000 clones listed, around 93% were seen once; the top ten hold 1% to 1.5%. The source material was CD4+ or CD8+ T cells sorted from blood, sampled in a trial of the OX40 agonist ivuxolimab. Receptor source: an adult with an advanced solid tumor such as melanoma, head and neck, liver or kidney cancer. Both conserved end residues are part of each CDR3. The D gene is left open where the match is weak. Rows may omit the clone size; those that give it use once, few, many or a size class.

clone_size: -
j_call: TRBJ2-5
v_call: TRBV4-2
d_call: TRBD1
cdr3_nt: TGTGCCAGCAGCCCCGGGACAGGGGTCCTTAGAGGGACCCAGTACTTC
cdr3_aa: CASSPGTGVLRGTQYF

clone_size: -
j_call: TRBJ2-7
v_call: TRBV9
d_call: -
cdr3_nt: TGTGCCAGCAGCGAAGGACAGAGTACCTACGAGCAGTACTTC
cdr3_aa: CASSEGQSTYEQYF

clone_size: -
j_call: TRBJ1-2
v_call: TRBV27
d_call: -
cdr3_nt: TGTGCCAGCAGTACCTGGACAGACCGGGGCTATGGCTACACCTTC
cdr3_aa: CASSTWTDRGYGYTF

clone_size: -
j_call: TRBJ1-2
v_call: TRBV28
d_call: -
cdr3_nt: TGTGCCAGCAGTCCCGTCGGACAGAAGACTAACTATGGCTACACCTTC
cdr3_aa: CASSPVGQKTNYGYTF

clone_size: -
j_call: TRBJ2-1
v_call: TRBV28
d_call: TRBD1
cdr3_nt: TGTGCCACCGAGGGACAGGGGGCGAGGAATGAGCAGTTCTTC
cdr3_aa: CATEGQGARNEQFF

clone_size: -
j_call: TRBJ2-7
v_call: TRBV5-5
d_call: -
cdr3_nt: TGTGCCAGCAGCTGGAACCGGGCCTACGAGCAGTACTTC
cdr3_aa: CASSWNRAYEQYF

clone_size: -
j_call: TRBJ2-5
v_call: TRBV10-1
d_call: TRBD2
cdr3_nt: TGCGCCAGCAGGCGGGCGGAGGTAGCGGGAGGGACCTTGGAGCAGTACTTC
cdr3_aa: CASRRAEVAGGTLEQYF

clone_size: -
j_call: TRBJ2-2
v_call: TRBV9
d_call: -
cdr3_nt: TGTGCCAGCAGCGTAGTGGGGCGAGCGAACACCGGGGAGCTGTTTTTT
cdr3_aa: CASSVVGRANTGELFF

clone_size: -
j_call: TRBJ2-7
v_call: TRBV11-2
d_call: -
cdr3_nt: TGTGCCAGCAGCTTAGGTGTTTACGAGCAGTACTTC
cdr3_aa: CASSLGVYEQYF

clone_size: once
j_call: TRBJ2-1
v_call: TRBV19
d_call: -
cdr3_nt: TGTGCCACTTCTGGGGGAGCCACGGGTTACAATGAGCAGTTCTTC
cdr3_aa: CATSGGATGYNEQFF

clone_size: -
j_call: TRBJ2-7
v_call: TRBV5-1
d_call: TRBD2
cdr3_nt: TGCGCCAGCAGCGGGACTAGCGGGCCCCGGCCCTACGAGCAGTACTTC
cdr3_aa: CASSGTSGPRPYEQYF

clone_size: -
j_call: TRBJ1-3
v_call: TRBV4-3
d_call: -
cdr3_nt: TGCGCCAGCAGCCAAGGCAGGGGAAACACCATATATTTT
cdr3_aa: CASSQGRGNTIYF

clone_size: -
j_call: TRBJ2-5
v_call: TRBV5-1
d_call: TRBD2
cdr3_nt: TGCGCCAGCAGCTTGGCGCTAGCGGGAGGGTCGGAGACCCAGTACTTC
cdr3_aa: CASSLALAGGSETQYF

clone_size: once
j_call: TRBJ2-1
v_call: TRBV28
d_call: TRBD2
cdr3_nt: TGTGCCAGCAGTTTACGTATCGCGGGAGTAAATGAGCAGTTCTTC
cdr3_aa: CASSLRIAGVNEQFF

clone_size: -
j_call: TRBJ2-2
v_call: TRBV5-4
d_call: -
cdr3_nt: TGTGCCAGCAGCTTGGTTGTAGGGCACGGGGAGCTGTTTTTT
cdr3_aa: CASSLVVGHGELFF

clone_size: -
j_call: TRBJ1-2
v_call: TRBV29-1
d_call: TRBD1
cdr3_nt: TGCAGCGTCGACAGGGCGACAGGCTATGGCTACACCTTC
cdr3_aa: CSVDRATGYGYTF

clone_size: once
j_call: TRBJ2-1
v_call: TRBV19
d_call: -
cdr3_nt: TGTGCCAGTAGTCGTGGGAGCAGCGCCTACAATGAGCAGTTCTTC
cdr3_aa: CASSRGSSAYNEQFF

clone_size: -
j_call: TRBJ2-5
v_call: TRBV19
d_call: TRBD2
cdr3_nt: TGTGCCAGTAGTATTAGCCCTAGCGGAGGGGAGACCCAGTACTTC
cdr3_aa: CASSISPSGGETQYF

clone_size: -
j_call: TRBJ2-3
v_call: TRBV5-1
d_call: -
cdr3_nt: TGCGCCAGCAGCTTGAGCGGAAGATTCACAGATACGCAGTATTTT
cdr3_aa: CASSLSGRFTDTQYF

clone_size: -
j_call: TRBJ2-1
v_call: TRBV18
d_call: TRBD2
cdr3_nt: TGTGCCAGCTCACCCTCCGTGGAACGGGAGGCCCAGTTCTTC
cdr3_aa: CASSPSVEREAQFF

clone_size: once
j_call: TRBJ2-2
v_call: TRBV10-3
d_call: TRBD2
cdr3_nt: TGTGCCATCAGTGACCCCTCGGCGGGAGGTTTCACCGGGGAGCTGTTTTTT
cdr3_aa: CAISDPSAGGFTGELFF

clone_size: -
j_call: TRBJ1-2
v_call: TRBV18
d_call: TRBD1
cdr3_nt: TGTGCCAGCTCTCCTAGACAGGGAACGGATGGCTACACCTTC
cdr3_aa: CASSPRQGTDGYTF

clone_size: -
j_call: TRBJ2-7
v_call: TRBV27
d_call: TRBD1
cdr3_nt: TGTGCCAGCAGTTCAAGACAGGGATCCGAGCAGTACTTC
cdr3_aa: CASSSRQGSEQYF

clone_size: -
j_call: TRBJ2-1
v_call: TRBV7-3
d_call: TRBD2
cdr3_nt: TGTGCCAGCAGCAGGACTAGCGGGCCGTACAATGAGCAGTTCTTC
cdr3_aa: CASSRTSGPYNEQFF

clone_size: -
j_call: TRBJ1-1
v_call: TRBV18
d_call: TRBD1
cdr3_nt: TGTGCCAGCTCACCACCGGGACAGGGGATGAACACTGAAGCTTTCTTT
cdr3_aa: CASSPPGQGMNTEAFF

clone_size: -
j_call: TRBJ2-7
v_call: TRBV10-3
d_call: TRBD2
cdr3_nt: TGTGCCATCAGCTCCGCTAGCGGTAGCTCCTACGAGCAGTACTTC
cdr3_aa: CAISSASGSSYEQYF

clone_size: -
j_call: TRBJ2-3
v_call: TRBV19
d_call: -
cdr3_nt: TGTGCCAGTAGTAGGGTCCCTGGCACAGATACGCAGTATTTT
cdr3_aa: CASSRVPGTDTQYF

clone_size: -
j_call: TRBJ2-5
v_call: TRBV11-2
d_call: -
cdr3_nt: TGTGCCAGCAGCTTAGTTATAGTGTCGGGGACCCAGTACTTC
cdr3_aa: CASSLVIVSGTQYF

clone_size: -
j_call: TRBJ1-2
v_call: TRBV18
d_call: TRBD1
cdr3_nt: TGTGCCAGCTCACAACAGGGGGACGTGGGCTATGGCTACACCTTC
cdr3_aa: CASSQQGDVGYGYTF

clone_size: -
j_call: TRBJ2-3
v_call: TRBV2
d_call: TRBD1
cdr3_nt: TGTGCCAGCAAAACTCCGGGACAGGGAACAGATACGCAGTATTTT
cdr3_aa: CASKTPGQGTDTQYF

clone_size: -
j_call: TRBJ1-1
v_call: TRBV7-3
d_call: -
cdr3_nt: TGTGCCAGCAGCTTAATAGGCCGATCGAACACTGAAGCTTTCTTT
cdr3_aa: CASSLIGRSNTEAFF

clone_size: -
j_call: TRBJ2-1
v_call: TRBV6-1
d_call: -
cdr3_nt: TGTGCCAGCAGTGAAGCGAGGTTCTCGCACAATGAGCAGTTCTTC
cdr3_aa: CASSEARFSHNEQFF

clone_size: -
j_call: TRBJ2-5
v_call: TRBV18
d_call: TRBD2
cdr3_nt: TGTGCCAGCTCATTGACTAGCGGGTCACAAGAGACCCAGTACTTC
cdr3_aa: CASSLTSGSQETQYF

clone_size: -
j_call: TRBJ1-5
v_call: TRBV9
d_call: TRBD1
cdr3_nt: TGTGCCAGCAGCGTAGTTCGGGGGACAGGGGGCGTTTATCAGCCCCAGCATTTT
cdr3_aa: CASSVVRGTGGVYQPQHF

clone_size: -
j_call: TRBJ1-3
v_call: TRBV7-3
d_call: -
cdr3_nt: TGTGCCAGCAGCTCAGGATTTGGAAACACCATATATTTT
cdr3_aa: CASSSGFGNTIYF

clone_size: -
j_call: TRBJ1-6
v_call: TRBV7-3
d_call: TRBD1
cdr3_nt: TGTGCCAGCAGCTCGACAGGGGGTGGTTCACCCCTCCACTTT
cdr3_aa: CASSSTGGGSPLHF

clone_size: -
j_call: TRBJ2-5
v_call: TRBV5-1
d_call: TRBD2
cdr3_nt: TGCGCCAGCAGCACATCGGGCGGGCTAGCGGGAGAGACCCAGTACTTC
cdr3_aa: CASSTSGGLAGETQYF

clone_size: once
j_call: TRBJ1-5
v_call: TRBV6-7
d_call: -
cdr3_nt: TGTGCCAGCAGTTACTCCCAGGACAGCAATCAGCCCCAGCATTTT
cdr3_aa: CASSYSQDSNQPQHF

clone_size: -
j_call: TRBJ2-7
v_call: TRBV19
d_call: -
cdr3_nt: TGTGCCAGCAGCTTAGGTGGCAGGGCAGTCGACGAGCAGTACTTC
cdr3_aa: CASSLGGRAVDEQYF

clone_size: -
j_call: TRBJ1-2
v_call: TRBV11-3
d_call: -
cdr3_nt: TGTGCCAGCAGCTTAGATCTTCGTGGCTACACCTTC
cdr3_aa: CASSLDLRGYTF

clone_size: -
j_call: TRBJ1-1
v_call: TRBV6-5
d_call: -
cdr3_nt: TGTGCCAGCAGTTTTCACGAGAACACTGAAGCTTTCTTT
cdr3_aa: CASSFHENTEAFF